What follows is one TCR beta chain and its context. The sample comes from a study of T cell responses to AZD1222 COVID-19 vaccine. TCRdb keeps only in-frame clones here, not all; method: immunoSEQ multiplex PCR. Of some 150,000 clones in the sample, more than 70% are singletons; the top ten hold around 5%. This CDR3 contains 15 residues. Between the trimmed V and J ends, which lost 3 bases and 6 bases, there was a span of 16 bases. Germline V gene sequence: CDR1 SGHAT, CDR2 FQNNGV. This specimen consisted of peripheral blood, obtained 28 days after the second AZD1222 dose. This chain links TRBV11-2 with TRBJ2-3, with D hard to call. The sequence was collected from an adult who received the AZD1222 COVID-19 vaccine. In DNA form, the CDR3 reads TGTGCCAGCAGCTTCGGGTCGAGGCTAGGGGATACGCAGTATTTT. Translating it yields CASSFGSRLGDTQYF.